This T cell receptor (beta chain) was sequenced during a study of blood T cell repertoires in COVID-19 (dated by TCRdb to 2018 to 2020). About the investigation overall: Samples covering the acute and convalescent phases of COVID-19 were provided by collaborators in the United States, Italy and Spain. A freely available public database, intended as a resource for researchers studying the immune response to SARS-CoV-2, is where the repertoires were released. Where available, HLA class I and class II types were taken from metadata supplied by the sample provider and were not determined by assay-based typing. The material from the prospective study consisted of cDNA or gDNA derived from T cells, B-cell-depleted T cells, or PBMCs. Samples were obtained from the ongoing ImmuneRACE study (first 160 participants) and from approximately 1,200 subjects provided by 6 global collaborators. Nearly every sample came with metadata listing a de-identified subject ID, COVID-19 status, age in years and sex. Subjects who had been exposed to COVID-19, were actively infected with it, or had recovered from it provided the deeply sampled blood TCRbeta repertoires that made up the dataset. General findings and caveats noted by the study authors: Clinical and demographic metadata were provided uncurated, with the amount varying by source and participant.

The collaborating institutions used their own protocols to collect whole blood in K2EDTA tubes. For TCRbeta analysis, collaborator samples were shipped as frozen whole blood, as isolated PBMCs, or as DNA extracted from either sample type. Worth noting for this clone: It has no known antigen specificity. No quality values exist for individual bases; no much larger clone is one base distant.

The immunoSEQ Assay, a bias-controlled multiplex PCR, was used to amplify TCRbeta CDR3 regions from genomic DNA. The original pipeline was this. Nucleated cell counts per sample were estimated from amplification of reference gene primers within the assay. To quantify the absolute abundance of each unique TCRbeta CDR3 rearrangement, sequence reads were collapsed and filtered. For each sample, productive Simpson clonality was calculated as the square root of Simpson's diversity index over productive rearrangements. What TCRdb holds here is the immuneACCESS table cut down to in-frame rearrangements. Part of the clones is not present; checked against another copy, under half of the missing clones reflect an unresolved V gene, and the others are unexplained. The DNA gave D and trimming, while V, J and clone size come from that table. For this sample the table gives approximately 250,000 clones, of which roughly 81% were detected only once. The top ten constitute about 4% of the sample.

The receptor's source is a man in his fifties with acute or convalescent COVID-19. The sequencing sample was made of peripheral blood.

The nucleotide sequence reads TGTGCCAGCAAGAGAACAGGCCGGGAGACCCAGTACTTC. It encodes CASKRTGRETQYF. Recombination connected TRBV7-9 to TRBJ2-5; TRBD1 is possibly the D segment (5 matching bases). In the germline V gene (reference sequence), CDR1 corresponds to SEHNR and CDR2 to FQNEAQ. V was cut back by 7 bases and J by 5 bases, leaving a gap of 14 bases between them. The CDR3 sequence holds 13 residues, the cysteine and phenylalanine included. Only the CDR3 DNA is retained, 39 bases long and in frame from the first base.